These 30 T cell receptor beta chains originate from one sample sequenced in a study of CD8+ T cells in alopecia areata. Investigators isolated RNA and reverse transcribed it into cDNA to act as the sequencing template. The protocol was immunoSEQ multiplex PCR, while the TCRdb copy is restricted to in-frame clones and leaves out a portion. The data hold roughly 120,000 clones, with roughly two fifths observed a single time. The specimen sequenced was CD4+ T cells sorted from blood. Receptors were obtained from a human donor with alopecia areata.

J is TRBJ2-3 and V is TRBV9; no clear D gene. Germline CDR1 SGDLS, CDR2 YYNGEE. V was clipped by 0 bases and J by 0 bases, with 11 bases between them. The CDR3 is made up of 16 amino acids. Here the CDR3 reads CASSVVPTSSTDTQYF. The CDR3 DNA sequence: TGTGCCAGCAGCGTAGTACCGACATCTAGCACAGATACGCAGTATTTT.

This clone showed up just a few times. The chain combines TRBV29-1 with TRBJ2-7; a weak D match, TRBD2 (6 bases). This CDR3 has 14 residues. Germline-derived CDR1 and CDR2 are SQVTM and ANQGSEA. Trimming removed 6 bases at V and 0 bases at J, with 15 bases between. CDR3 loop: CSVSLRTISYEQYF. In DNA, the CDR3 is TGCAGCGTCTCCCTCCGGACTATCTCCTACGAGCAGTACTTC.

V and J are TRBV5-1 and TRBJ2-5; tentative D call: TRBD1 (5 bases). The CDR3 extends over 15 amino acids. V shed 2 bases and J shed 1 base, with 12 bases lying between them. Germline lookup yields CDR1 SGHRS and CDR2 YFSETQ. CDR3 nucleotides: TGCGCCAGCAGCTTAAGGCGACAGACCCAAGAGACCCAGTACTTC. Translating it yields CASSLRRQTQETQYF.

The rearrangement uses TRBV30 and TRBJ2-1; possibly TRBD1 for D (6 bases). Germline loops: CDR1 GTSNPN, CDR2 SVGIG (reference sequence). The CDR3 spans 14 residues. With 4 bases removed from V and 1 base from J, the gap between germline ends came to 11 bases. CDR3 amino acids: CAWKQGPSYNEQFF. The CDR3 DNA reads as TGTGCCTGGAAACAGGGCCCGTCCTACAATGAGCAGTTCTTC.

The DNA of the CDR3 is TGTGCCAGCAGTTTAGTGGGACAGGGGTACAATGAGCAGTTCTTC. Translation gives CASSLVGQGYNEQFF. V and J are TRBV27 and TRBJ2-1; 10 bases fit TRBD1. The CDR3 is 15 residues long. J gave up 4 bases and V 2 bases, and 2 bases lay outside the gene matches. Germline V gene data show CDR1 as MNHEY and CDR2 as SMNVEV (reference sequence).

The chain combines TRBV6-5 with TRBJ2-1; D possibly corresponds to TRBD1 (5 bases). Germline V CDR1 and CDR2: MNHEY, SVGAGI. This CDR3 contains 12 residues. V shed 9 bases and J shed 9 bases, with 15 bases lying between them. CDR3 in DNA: TGTGCCAGTGGAAACGTACAGGTTGAGCAGTTCTTC. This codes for CASGNVQVEQFF.

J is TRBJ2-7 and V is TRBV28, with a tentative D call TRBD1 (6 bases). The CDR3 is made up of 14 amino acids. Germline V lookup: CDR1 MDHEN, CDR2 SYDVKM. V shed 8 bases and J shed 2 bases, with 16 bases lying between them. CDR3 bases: TGTGCCAGCCGTGACAGGCTCCAAGCCTACGAGCAGTACTTC. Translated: CASRDRLQAYEQYF.

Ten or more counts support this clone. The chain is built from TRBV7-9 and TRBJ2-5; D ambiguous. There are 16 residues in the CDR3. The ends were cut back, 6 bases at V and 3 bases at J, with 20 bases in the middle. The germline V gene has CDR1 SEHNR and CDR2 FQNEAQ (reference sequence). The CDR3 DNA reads TGTGCCAGCAGTTCGACGGCCTACCAAAAAAAAGAGACCCAGTACTTC. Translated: CASSSTAYQKKETQYF. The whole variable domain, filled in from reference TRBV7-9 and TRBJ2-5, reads DTGVSQNPRHKITKRGQNVTFRCDPISEHNRLYWYRQTLGQGPEFLTYFQNEAQLEKSRLLSDRFSAERPKGSFSTLEIQRTEQGDSAMYLCASSSTAYQKKETQYFGPGTRLLVL.

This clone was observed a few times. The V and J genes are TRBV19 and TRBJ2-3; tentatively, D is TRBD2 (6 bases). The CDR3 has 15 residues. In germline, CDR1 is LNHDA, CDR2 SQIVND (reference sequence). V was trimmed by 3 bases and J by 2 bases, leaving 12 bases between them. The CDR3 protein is CASSIISGHTDTQYF. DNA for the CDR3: TGTGCCAGTAGTATTATCAGCGGGCACACAGATACGCAGTATTTT.

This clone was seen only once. The CDR3 coding sequence is TGCGCCAGCAGCTTGCTGGCAGATACGCAGTATTTT. Its translation is CASSLLADTQYF. The rearrangement links TRBV5-1 to TRBJ2-3; D is unresolved. Germline V gene sequence: CDR1 SGHRS, CDR2 YFSETQ. V lost 1 base and J lost 4, with 4 bases in between. The CDR3 length is 12 residues.

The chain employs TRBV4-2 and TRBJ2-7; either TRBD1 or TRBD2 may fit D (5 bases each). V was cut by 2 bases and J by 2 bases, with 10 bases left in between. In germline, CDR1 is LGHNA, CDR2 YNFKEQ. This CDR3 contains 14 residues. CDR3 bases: TGTGCCAGCAGCCAACGGGACGGGACCTACGAGCAGTACTTC. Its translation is CASSQRDGTYEQYF.

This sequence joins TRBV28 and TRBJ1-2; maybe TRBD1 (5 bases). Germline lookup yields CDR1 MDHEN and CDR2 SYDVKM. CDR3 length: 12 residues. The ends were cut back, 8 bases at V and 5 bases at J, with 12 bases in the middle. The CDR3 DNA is TGTGCCAGCTCCTTAGCAGGGTATGGCTACACCTTC. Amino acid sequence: CASSLAGYGYTF.

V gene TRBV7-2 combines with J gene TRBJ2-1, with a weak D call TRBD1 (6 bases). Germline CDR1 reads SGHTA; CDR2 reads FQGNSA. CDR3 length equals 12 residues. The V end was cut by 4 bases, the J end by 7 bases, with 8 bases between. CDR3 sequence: CASSSQGNEQFF. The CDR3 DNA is TGTGCCAGCAGCTCCCAGGGGAATGAGCAGTTCTTC.

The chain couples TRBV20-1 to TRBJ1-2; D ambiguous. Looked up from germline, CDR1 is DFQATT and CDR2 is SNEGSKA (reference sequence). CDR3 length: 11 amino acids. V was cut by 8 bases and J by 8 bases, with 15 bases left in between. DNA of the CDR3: TGCAGTTCCCGTCTCGGGGAAGGCTACACCTTC. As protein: CSSRLGEGYTF.

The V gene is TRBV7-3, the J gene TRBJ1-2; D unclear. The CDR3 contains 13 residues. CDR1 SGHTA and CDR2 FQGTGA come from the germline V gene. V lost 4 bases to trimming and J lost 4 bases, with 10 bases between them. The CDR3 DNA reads TGTGCCAGCAGCTCCGACGTAGGCTATGGCTACACCTTC. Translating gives CASSSDVGYGYTF.

DNA for the CDR3: TGCAGCGTCCAACGTGGTTCTCGTCAGCCCCAGCATTTT. Protein product: CSVQRGSRQPQHF. J is TRBJ1-5 and V is TRBV29-1; D unclear. Germline-derived CDR1 and CDR2 are SQVTM and ANQGSEA. The V and J ends lost 6 bases and 6 bases respectively, with 15 bases between them. The CDR3 totals 13 residues.

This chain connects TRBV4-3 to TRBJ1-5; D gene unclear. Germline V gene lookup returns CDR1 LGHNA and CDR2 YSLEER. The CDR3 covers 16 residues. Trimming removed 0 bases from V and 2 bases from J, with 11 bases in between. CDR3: CASSQDFRFGNQPQHF. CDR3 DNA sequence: TGCGCCAGCAGCCAAGATTTCCGTTTTGGCAATCAGCCCCAGCATTTT.

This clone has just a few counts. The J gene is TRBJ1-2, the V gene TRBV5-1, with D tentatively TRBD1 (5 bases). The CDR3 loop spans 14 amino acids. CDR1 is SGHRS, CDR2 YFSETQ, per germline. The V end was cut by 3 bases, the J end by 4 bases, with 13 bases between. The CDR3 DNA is TGCGCCAGCAGCTGGAGTCCGGGGGGCTATGGCTACACCTTC. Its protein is CASSWSPGGYGYTF.

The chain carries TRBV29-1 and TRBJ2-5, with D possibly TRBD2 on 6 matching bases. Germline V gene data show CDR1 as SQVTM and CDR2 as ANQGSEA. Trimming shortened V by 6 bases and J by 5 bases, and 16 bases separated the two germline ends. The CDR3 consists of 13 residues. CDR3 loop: CSVMPGDWETQYF. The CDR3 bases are TGCAGCGTCATGCCCGGGGACTGGGAGACCCAGTACTTC.

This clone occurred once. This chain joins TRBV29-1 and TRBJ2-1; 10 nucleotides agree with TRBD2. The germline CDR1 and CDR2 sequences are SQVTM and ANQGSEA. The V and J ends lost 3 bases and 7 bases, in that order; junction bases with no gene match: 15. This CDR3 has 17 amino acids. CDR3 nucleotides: TGCAGCGTTGATCCCCGGACTAGCGGCACGGCGGGAAATGAGCAGTTCTTC. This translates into CSVDPRTSGTAGNEQFF.

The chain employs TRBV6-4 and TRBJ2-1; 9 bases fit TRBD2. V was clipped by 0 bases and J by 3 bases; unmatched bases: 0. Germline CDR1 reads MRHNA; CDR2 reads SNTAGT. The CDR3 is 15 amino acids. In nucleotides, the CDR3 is TGTGCCAGCAGTGACTCAGCGGGGGGCTACAATGAGCAGTTCTTC. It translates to CASSDSAGGYNEQFF.

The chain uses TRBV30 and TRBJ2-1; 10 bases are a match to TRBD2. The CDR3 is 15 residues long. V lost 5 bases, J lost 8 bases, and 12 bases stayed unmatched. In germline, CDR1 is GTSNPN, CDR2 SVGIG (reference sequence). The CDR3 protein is CAWARASGSRYEQFF. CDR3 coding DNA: TGTGCCTGGGCAAGAGCTAGCGGGAGTCGTTATGAGCAGTTCTTC.

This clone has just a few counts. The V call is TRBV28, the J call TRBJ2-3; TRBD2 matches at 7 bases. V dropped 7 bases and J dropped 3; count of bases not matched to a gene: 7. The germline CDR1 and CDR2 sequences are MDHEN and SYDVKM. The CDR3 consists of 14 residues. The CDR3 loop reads CASMEGGSTDTQYF. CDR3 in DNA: TGTGCCAGCATGGAGGGAGGGAGTACAGATACGCAGTATTTT.

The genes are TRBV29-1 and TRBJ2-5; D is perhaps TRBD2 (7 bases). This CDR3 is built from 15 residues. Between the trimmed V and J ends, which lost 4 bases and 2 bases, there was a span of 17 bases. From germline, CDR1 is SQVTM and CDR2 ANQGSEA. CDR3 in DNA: TGCAGCGTTGTGTATTTCCGGGGGGCACAAGAGACCCAGTACTTC. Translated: CSVVYFRGAQETQYF.

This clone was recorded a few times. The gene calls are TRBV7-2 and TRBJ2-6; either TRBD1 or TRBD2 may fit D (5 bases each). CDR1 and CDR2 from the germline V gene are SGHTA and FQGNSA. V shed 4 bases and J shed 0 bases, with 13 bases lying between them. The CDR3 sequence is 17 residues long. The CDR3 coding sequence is TGTGCCAGCAGCTCAAAGGGACGGGACTCTGGGGCCAACGTCCTGACTTTC. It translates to CASSSKGRDSGANVLTF.

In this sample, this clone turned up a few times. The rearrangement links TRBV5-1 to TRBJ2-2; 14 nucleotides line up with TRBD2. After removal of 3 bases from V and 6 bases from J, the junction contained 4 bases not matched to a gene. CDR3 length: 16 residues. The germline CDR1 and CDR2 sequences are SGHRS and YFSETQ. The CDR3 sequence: CASSSGLAGVAGELFF. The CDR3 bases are TGCGCCAGCAGCTCGGGACTAGCGGGAGTTGCCGGGGAGCTGTTTTTT. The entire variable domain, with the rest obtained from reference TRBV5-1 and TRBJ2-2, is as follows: KAGVTQTPRYLIKTRGQQVTLSCSPISGHRSVSWYQQTPGQGLQFLFEYFSETQRNKGNFPGRFSGRQFSNSRSEMNVSTLELGDSALYLCASSSGLAGVAGELFFGEGSRLTVL.

The DNA for the CDR3 is TGTGCCAGCAGCCGCGGACAGGTCCCCACTGAAGCTTTCTTT. This sequence encodes CASSRGQVPTEAFF. The gene calls are TRBV6-5 and TRBJ1-1, with 7 bases aligning to TRBD1. Losses at the gene ends were 6 bases for V and 4 bases for J; bases not matched to a gene: 8. CDR1 is MNHEY and CDR2 is SVGAGI in the germline V gene. CDR3 length: 14 amino acids.

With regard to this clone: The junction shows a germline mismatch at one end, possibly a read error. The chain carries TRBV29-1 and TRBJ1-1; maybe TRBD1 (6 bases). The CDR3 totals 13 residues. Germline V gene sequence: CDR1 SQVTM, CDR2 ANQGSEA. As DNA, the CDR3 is TGCAGCGTTGAAAGGGGCAGGGGCACTGAAACTTTCTTT. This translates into CSVERGRGTETFF.

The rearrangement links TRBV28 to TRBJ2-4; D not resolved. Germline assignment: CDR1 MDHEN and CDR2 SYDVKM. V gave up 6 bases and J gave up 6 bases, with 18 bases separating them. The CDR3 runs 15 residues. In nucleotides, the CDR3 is TGTGCCAGCAGGGCCAAACGCCGGGTTGCAAACATTCAGTACTTC. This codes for CASRAKRRVANIQYF.

The chain's CDR3 is CASSQSGTEEYF. CDR3 nucleotides: TGTGCCAGCAGTCAGTCGGGGACCGAGGAGTACTTC. The chain combines TRBV28 with TRBJ2-4, with D perhaps given as TRBD1 or TRBD2 (5 bases each). The V and J ends lost 5 bases and 14 bases respectively, with 16 bases between them. CDR3 length equals 12 residues. Germline CDR1 reads MDHEN; CDR2 reads SYDVKM.